This is a list of T cell receptor beta chains from one sample in a study of human T cells and chemical hapten exposure. TCRdb itself ran the RACE reads through MiXCR, one entry per CDR3 protein. The sample consists of some 70,000 distinct CDR3 sequences, approximately 11% of them appearing once. The material sequenced was whole blood, taken in connection with sensitization to the hapten diphenylcyclopropenone (DPC). The origin of the receptors is a woman aged 45-60 years with alopecia areata. Some clones in this sample may be carry-over from other donors' samples. Each CDR3 is given with its conserved first and last residue. The order of the fields is V gene, clone size, CDR3 length, J gene, D gene, CDR3 protein, CDR3 DNA. The D gene is left open where the match is weak. Expanded clones are given a class, and other clones once, few, many or no size at all.

TRBV9	NA	15	TRBJ2-3	TRBD2	CASSPIRGGVDTQYF	TGTGCCAGCAGCCCCATTCGCGGGGGGGTGGATACGCAGTATTTT
TRBV10-2	many	17	TRBJ1-3	NA	CASSEETGRGSGNTIYF	TGCGCCAGCAGTGAGGAAACCGGACGGGGCTCTGGAAACACCATATATTTT
TRBV3-1	medium-sized	16	TRBJ2-7	NA	CASSQDGGTPVDEQYF	TGTGCCAGCAGCCAAGATGGAGGGACCCCCGTAGACGAGCAGTACTTC
TRBV6-2/TRBV6-3	NA	14	TRBJ1-2	TRBD1	CASSYLRDSYGYTF	TGTGCCAGCAGTTATTTGCGGGACAGCTATGGCTACACCTTC
TRBV6-5	many	14	TRBJ1-6	NA	CASSKGTAHSPLHF	TGTGCCAGCAGTAAAGGGACGGCGCATTCACCCCTCCACTTT
TRBV18	few	13	TRBJ1-1	NA	CASSPLGDTEAFF	TGTGCCAGCTCTCCCTTGGGGGACACTGAAGCTTTCTTT
TRBV7-9	many	15	TRBJ2-3	NA	CASSSHWDRTDTQYF	TGTGCCAGCAGCTCGCACTGGGACCGCACAGATACGCAGTATTTT
TRBV6-2/TRBV6-3	few	15	TRBJ2-5	TRBD2	CASSPSGVRSETQYF	TGTGCCAGCAGTCCGAGCGGGGTCCGTAGTGAGACCCAGTACTTC
TRBV28	NA	15	TRBJ2-5	NA	CASTTGFGVQETQYF	TGTGCCAGCACCACGGGGTTCGGAGTCCAAGAGACCCAGTACTTC
TRBV11-2	few	16	TRBJ2-3	TRBD2	CASSPRLAGGHDTQYF	TGTGCCAGCAGCCCTCGACTAGCGGGGGGCCATGATACGCAGTATTTT
TRBV20-1	few	15	TRBJ1-4	NA	CSARERQKGNEKLFF	TGCAGTGCTAGAGAGAGACAGAAGGGTAATGAAAAACTGTTTTTT
TRBV2	few	14	TRBJ2-5	NA	CASSPQQGTETQYF	TGTGCCAGCAGTCCCCAGCAGGGTACAGAGACCCAGTACTTC
TRBV5-4	many	17	TRBJ2-1	TRBD1	CASSGGVGQGKFDEQFF	TGTGCCAGCAGCGGGGGAGTAGGACAGGGGAAGTTTGATGAGCAGTTCTTC
TRBV28	many	15	TRBJ2-1	TRBD2	CASSPPRGDGNEQFF	TGTGCCAGCAGCCCACCACGGGGGGATGGAAATGAGCAGTTCTTC
TRBV6-6	NA	14	TRBJ2-5	NA	CASSLGAGRETQYF	TGTGCCAGCTCCCTCGGGGCAGGGCGAGAGACCCAGTACTTC
TRBV15	many	15	TRBJ1-5	NA	CATSRDNSHNQPQHF	TGTGCCACCAGCAGAGATAACAGCCACAATCAGCCCCAGCATTTT
TRBV18	few	16	TRBJ1-2	NA	CASSQIKLRGDYGYTF	TGTGCCAGCTCACAAATTAAACTCAGGGGCGACTATGGCTACACCTTC
TRBV5-1	many	12	TRBJ2-5	NA	CASSQQGETQYF	TGCGCCAGCAGCCAACAAGGGGAGACCCAGTACTTC
TRBV24-1	NA	18	TRBJ2-5	TRBD2	CATSDGGTSGRGKETQYF	TGTGCCACCAGTGACGGCGGGACTAGCGGGAGGGGTAAAGAGACCCAGTACTTC
TRBV2	few	17	TRBJ2-6	NA	CASRVGQTSSGANVLTF	TGTGCCAGCAGGGTAGGACAGACCAGCTCTGGGGCCAACGTCCTGACTTTC
TRBV10-2	many	12	TRBJ2-1	TRBD1	CATSGTGDEQFF	TGCGCCACCTCTGGGACAGGTGATGAGCAGTTCTTC
TRBV10-3	many	17	TRBJ2-5	NA	CAISESERGYGQETQYF	TGTGCCATCAGTGAGTCTGAGAGGGGTTACGGCCAAGAGACCCAGTACTTC
TRBV5-1	many	12	TRBJ2-7	NA	CASRQGSYEQYF	TGCGCCAGCAGACAGGGTTCCTACGAGCAGTACTTC
TRBV5-4	few	15	TRBJ2-2	TRBD2	CASSLVGGTTGELFF	TGTGCCAGCAGCTTGGTGGGAGGGACCACCGGGGAGCTGTTTTTT
TRBV7-7	many	15	TRBJ2-5	TRBD2	CASSSRLAGQETQYF	TGTGCCAGCAGCTCCAGACTAGCGGGACAAGAGACCCAGTACTTC
TRBV13	once	16	TRBJ2-4	NA	CASSLRQVLTKNIQYF	TGTGCCAGCAGCTTAAGGCAGGTTCTGACCAAAAACATTCAGTACTTC
TRBV21-1	NA	15	TRBJ2-1	NA	CASSKGAGAYNEQFF	TGTGCCAGCAGCAAAGGAGCGGGAGCCTACAATGAGCAGTTCTTC
TRBV6-2/TRBV6-3	many	15	TRBJ1-1	TRBD1	CASSYPQGARTEAFF	TGTGCCAGCAGTTACCCACAGGGGGCTAGGACTGAAGCTTTCTTT
TRBV9	NA	12	TRBJ1-6	NA	CASQGPDSPLHF	TGTGCCAGCCAGGGTCCCGATTCACCCCTCCACTTT
TRBV20-1	NA	14	TRBJ1-1	NA	CSGRARGGTTEAFF	TGCAGTGGGAGAGCGAGAGGGGGGACCACTGAAGCTTTCTTT
TRBV28	few	16	TRBJ2-1	NA	CASSPGTSRHYNEQFF	TGTGCCAGCAGTCCAGGGACTTCAAGGCACTACAATGAGCAGTTCTTC
TRBV18	many	17	TRBJ2-4	TRBD2	CASSQLAGGLAKNIQYF	TGTGCCAGCTCACAGCTAGCGGGAGGACTAGCCAAAAACATTCAGTACTTC
TRBV5-1	few	17	TRBJ2-2	TRBD2	CASSAGTSGTNTGELFF	TGCGCCAGCAGCGCCGGGACTAGCGGGACGAACACCGGGGAGCTGTTTTTT
TRBV27	many	15	TRBJ2-3	NA	CASSSTALITDTQYF	TGTGCCAGCAGTTCGACAGCGCTCATCACAGATACGCAGTATTTT
TRBV28	NA	14	TRBJ2-5	TRBD1	CASRLPDRAETQYF	TGTGCCAGCAGACTTCCGGACAGGGCCGAGACCCAGTACTTC
TRBV6-2/TRBV6-3	few	14	TRBJ1-5	NA	CASRPGLEGQPQHF	TGTGCCAGCAGACCCGGACTTGAAGGCCAGCCCCAGCATTTT
TRBV14	few	15	TRBJ2-3	NA	CASSQLTGTTDTQYF	TGTGCCAGCAGCCAGTTAACAGGGACCACAGATACGCAGTATTTT
TRBV5-1	many	15	TRBJ1-5	TRBD1	CASSLTGGVGQPQHF	TGCGCCAGCAGCTTGACAGGGGGCGTTGGTCAGCCCCAGCATTTT
TRBV28	NA	13	TRBJ2-7	TRBD2	CASSRERGNEQYF	TGTGCCAGCAGTAGAGAGCGGGGAAACGAGCAGTACTTC
TRBV29-1	few	15	TRBJ2-4	TRBD1	CSVRTGVLAKNIQYF	TGCAGCGTTAGGACAGGTGTTCTAGCCAAAAACATTCAGTACTTC
TRBV28	NA	12	TRBJ1-2	TRBD1	CASSLGQYGYTF	TGTGCCAGTAGTTTGGGACAGTATGGCTACACCTTC
TRBV20-1	many	16	TRBJ2-2	NA	CSARSPAGGNTGELFF	TGCAGTGCTAGATCACCCGCCGGGGGAAACACCGGGGAGCTGTTTTTT
TRBV20-1	NA	14	TRBJ1-2	TRBD1	CSASRGTGDYGYTF	TGCAGTGCTAGCCGTGGGACAGGGGACTATGGCTACACCTTC
TRBV20-1	many	15	TRBJ2-7	TRBD2	CSARTPSGGLHEQYF	TGCAGTGCTAGAACCCCTAGCGGAGGGCTCCACGAGCAGTACTTC
TRBV7-3	few	14	TRBJ1-2	NA	CASSLAPTDYGYTF	TGTGCCAGCAGCTTAGCCCCGACAGACTATGGCTACACCTTC
TRBV6-6	many	14	TRBJ1-1	NA	CASTQQGQNTEAFF	TGTGCCAGCACCCAACAGGGCCAGAACACTGAAGCTTTCTTT
TRBV12-3/TRBV12-4	many	15	TRBJ2-7	TRBD1	CASSFRGQGAHEQYF	TGTGCCAGCAGTTTTAGGGGACAGGGGGCCCACGAGCAGTACTTC
TRBV2	many	14	TRBJ2-2	NA	CASSWGAPTGELFF	TGTGCCAGCAGTTGGGGGGCGCCCACCGGGGAGCTGTTTTTT
TRBV2	few	12	TRBJ1-1	NA	CASRLRDTEAFF	TGTGCCAGCAGGCTGAGGGACACTGAAGCTTTCTTT
TRBV18	many	17	TRBJ2-6	NA	CASSPINPVSGANVLTF	TGTGCCAGCTCACCAATAAATCCCGTCTCTGGGGCCAACGTCCTGACTTTC
TRBV29-1	many	13	TRBJ2-3	TRBD2	CSVEAQGGDTQYF	TGCAGCGTTGAAGCTCAGGGAGGGGATACGCAGTATTTT
TRBV29-1	few	12	TRBJ1-1	NA	CSVLQGWTEAFF	TGCAGCGTTCTTCAGGGTTGGACTGAAGCTTTCTTT
TRBV6-2/TRBV6-3	NA	15	TRBJ2-7	NA	CASSYPGHLSYEQYF	TGTGCCAGCAGTTACCCGGGACACCTCTCCTACGAGCAGTACTTC
TRBV7-3	NA	15	TRBJ1-4	NA	CASSPETVTNEKLFF	TGTGCCAGCAGCCCGGAGACGGTAACTAATGAAAAACTGTTTTTT
TRBV5-1	NA	15	TRBJ1-1	NA	CASSPGDNMNTEAFF	TGCGCCAGCAGCCCAGGGGATAACATGAACACTGAAGCTTTCTTT